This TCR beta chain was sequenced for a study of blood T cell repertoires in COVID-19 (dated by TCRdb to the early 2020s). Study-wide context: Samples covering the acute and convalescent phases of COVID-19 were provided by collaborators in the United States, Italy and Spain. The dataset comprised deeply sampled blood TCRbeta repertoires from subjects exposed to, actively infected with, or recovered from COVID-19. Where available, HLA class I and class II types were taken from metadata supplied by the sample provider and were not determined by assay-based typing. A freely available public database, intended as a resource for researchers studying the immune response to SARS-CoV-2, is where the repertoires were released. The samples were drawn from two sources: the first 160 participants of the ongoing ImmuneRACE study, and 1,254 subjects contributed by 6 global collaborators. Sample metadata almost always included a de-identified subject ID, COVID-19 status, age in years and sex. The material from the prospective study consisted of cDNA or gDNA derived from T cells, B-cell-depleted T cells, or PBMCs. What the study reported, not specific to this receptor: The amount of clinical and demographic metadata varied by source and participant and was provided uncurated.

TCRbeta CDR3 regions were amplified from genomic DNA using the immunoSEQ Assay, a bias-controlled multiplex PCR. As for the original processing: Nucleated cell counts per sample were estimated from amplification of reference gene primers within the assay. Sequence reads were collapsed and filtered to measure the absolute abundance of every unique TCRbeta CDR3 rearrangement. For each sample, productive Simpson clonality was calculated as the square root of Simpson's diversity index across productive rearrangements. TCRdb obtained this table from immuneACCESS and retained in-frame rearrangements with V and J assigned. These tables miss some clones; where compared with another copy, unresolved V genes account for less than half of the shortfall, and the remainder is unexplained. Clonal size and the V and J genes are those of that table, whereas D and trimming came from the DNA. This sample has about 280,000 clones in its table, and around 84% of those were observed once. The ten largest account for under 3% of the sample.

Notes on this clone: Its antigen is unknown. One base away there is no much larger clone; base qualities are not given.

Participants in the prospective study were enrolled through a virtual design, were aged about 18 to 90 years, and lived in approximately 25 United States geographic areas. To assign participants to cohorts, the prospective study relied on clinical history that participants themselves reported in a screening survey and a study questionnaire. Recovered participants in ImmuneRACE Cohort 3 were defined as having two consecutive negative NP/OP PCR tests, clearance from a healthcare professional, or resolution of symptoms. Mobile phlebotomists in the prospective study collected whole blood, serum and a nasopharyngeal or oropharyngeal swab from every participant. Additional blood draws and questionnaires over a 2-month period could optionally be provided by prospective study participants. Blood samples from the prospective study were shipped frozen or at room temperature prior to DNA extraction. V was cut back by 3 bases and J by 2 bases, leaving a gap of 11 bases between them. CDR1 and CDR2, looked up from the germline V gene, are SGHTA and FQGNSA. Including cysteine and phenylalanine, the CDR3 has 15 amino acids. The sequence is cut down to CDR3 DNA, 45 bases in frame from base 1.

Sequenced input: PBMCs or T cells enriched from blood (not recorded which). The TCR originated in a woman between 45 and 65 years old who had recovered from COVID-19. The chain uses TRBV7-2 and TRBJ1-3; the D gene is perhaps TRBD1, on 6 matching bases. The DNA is TGTGCCAGCAGCTTCTGGCAGGGGACTGGAAACACCATATATTTT. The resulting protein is CASSFWQGTGNTIYF. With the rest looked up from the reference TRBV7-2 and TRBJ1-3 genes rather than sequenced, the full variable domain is GAGVSQSPSNKVTEKGKDVELRCDPISGHTALYWYRQSLGQGLEFLIYFQGNSAPDKSGLPSDRFSAERTGGSVSTLTIQRTQQEDSAVYLCASSFWQGTGNTIYFGEGSWLTVV.